A selection of T cell receptor beta chains follows, all from one sample in a study of cytomegalovirus exposure and HLA in healthy donors. The repertoire was sequenced with immunoSEQ multiplex PCR; TCRdb's copy has only in-frame clones and lacks some. Of roughly 130,000 clones in the sample, about three quarters were seen once. Sequences were obtained from PBMCs. The source of these receptors is a woman in her sixties or seventies in good health and CMV-seropositive. CDR3s leave out the opening cysteine and the closing phenylalanine or tryptophan.

>TRBV27
ASSLRGATEAF
>TRBV5-6
ASSFPGSGNTIY
>TRBV6-1
ASSLLTGGSGYT
>TRBV19
ASSIGFPTDSGSPLH
>TRBV4-1
ASSQVGGPYNEQF
>TRBV19
ASSIGTGGTYEQY
>TRBV12-2
ASRPGEGARNEQF
>TRBV7-2
ASSLGGTGRQPQH
>TRBV9
ASSVEAGLDGYT
>TRBV14
ASSQDVGQGIYGYGYT
>TRBV9
ASSVGLARELF
>TRBV7-9
ASPQGLGNTGELF
>TRBV5-1
ASEYGGGFYNEQF
>TRBV2
ASRDGTTYQETQY
>TRBV6-5
ASSFTAGVQPQH
>TRBV27
ASSPGQVVAEAF
>TRBV18
ASSPGGASYEQY
>TRBV6-1
ASSEQGTGELF
>TRBV6-5
ASRRGLNTEAF
>TRBV9
ASSPRVGRGEKLF
>TRBV7-3
ASSLTPGTRGDTQY
>TRBV5-1
ASSGGTGGGEPQH
>TRBV5-4
ASSLGGLAAYEQY
>TRBV5-6
ASSFYRGQPQH
>TRBV7-2
ASSLDRAQPQH
>TRBV11-2
ASSLDGTSIYEQY
>TRBV19
ASTQSHTIY
>TRBV7-6
ASSLVWGGEKLF
>TRBV7-3
ASSLKTGGEQY
>TRBV18
ASSPPVNYNYGYT
>TRBV2
ASRHRGGTYEQY
>TRBV18
ASSPRGGSGDSNQPQH
>TRBV5-4
ASSLGGGAGYGYT
>TRBV4-1
ASSQDPKTGANYGYT
>TRBV5-1
ASSLAPDPYGYT
>TRBV7-9
ASSLDGTGRQPQH
>TRBV10-3
AISESIRGMDQETQY
>TRBV19
ASSIGAGIEAF
>TRBV5-4
ASSAGGIQAYEQY
>TRBV5-1
ASSPLRAGSEKLF
>TRBV25-1
ASSGTGGAGNGYT
>TRBV18
ASRDSSNTKAF
>TRBV18
ASSPRGRDYHQETQY
>TRBV27
ASSFGQFSNQPQH
>TRBV4-2
ASSQDLRGGPFTDTQY
>TRBV5-1
ASSLASGPGNTIY
>TRBV10-3
AISESNGGMGNQPQH
>TRBV7-3
ASSPGQVTEAF
>TRBV2
ASSEVGAVQPQH
>TRBV11-3
ASSLGSGALYNEQF
>TRBV19
ASSSPPTGAWTEAF
>TRBV2
ASRLGGDTIY